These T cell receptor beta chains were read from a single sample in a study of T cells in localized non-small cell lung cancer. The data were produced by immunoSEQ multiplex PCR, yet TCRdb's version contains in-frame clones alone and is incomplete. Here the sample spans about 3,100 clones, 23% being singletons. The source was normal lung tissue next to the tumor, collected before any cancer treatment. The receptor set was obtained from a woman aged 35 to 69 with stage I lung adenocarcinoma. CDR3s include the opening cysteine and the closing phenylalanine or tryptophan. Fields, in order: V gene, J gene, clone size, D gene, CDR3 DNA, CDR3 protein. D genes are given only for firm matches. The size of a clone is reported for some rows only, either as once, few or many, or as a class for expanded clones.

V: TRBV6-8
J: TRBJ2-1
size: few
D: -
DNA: TGTGCCAGCAGTTACTCCCGGACAGTTAACAATGAGCAGTTCTTC
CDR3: CASSYSRTVNNEQFF

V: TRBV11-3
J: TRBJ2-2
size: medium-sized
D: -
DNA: TGTGCCAGCAGCTGGACGGGACCGGAGACCGGGGAGCTGTTTTTT
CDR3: CASSWTGPETGELFF

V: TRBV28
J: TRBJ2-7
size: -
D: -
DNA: TGTGCCAGCAGTTTTCCCCTCCGGGACGGCTACTCCTACGAGCAGTACTTC
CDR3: CASSFPLRDGYSYEQYF

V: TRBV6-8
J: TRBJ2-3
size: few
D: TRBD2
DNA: TGTGCCAGCACCGTACTAGCGGGAGTATCCACAGATACGCAGTATTTT
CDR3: CASTVLAGVSTDTQYF

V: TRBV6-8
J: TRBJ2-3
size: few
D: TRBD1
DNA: TGTGCCAGCAGCCACGGTCCCTACCGGACAGGGCGCACAGATACGCAGTATTTT
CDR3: CASSHGPYRTGRTDTQYF

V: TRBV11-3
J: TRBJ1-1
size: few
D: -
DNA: TGTGCCAGCAGTCCGGCGGGGCGCACGAACACTGAAGCTTTCTTT
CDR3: CASSPAGRTNTEAFF

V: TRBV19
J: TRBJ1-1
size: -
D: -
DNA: TGTGCCAGTAGTATTCACCAGAAGAACACTGAAGCTTTCTTT
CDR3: CASSIHQKNTEAFF

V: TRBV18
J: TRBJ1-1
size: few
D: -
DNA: TGTGCCAGCTCACCCGGAAGGGGCACTGAAGCTTTCTTT
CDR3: CASSPGRGTEAFF

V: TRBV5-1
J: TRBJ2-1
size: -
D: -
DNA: TGCGCCAGCAGCTTGTTAACGAGGAGTAATGAGCAGTTCTTC
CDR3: CASSLLTRSNEQFF

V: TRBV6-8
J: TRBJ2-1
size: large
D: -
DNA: TGTGCCAGCAGTTACGACGTACCGGATGAGCAGTTCTTC
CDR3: CASSYDVPDEQFF

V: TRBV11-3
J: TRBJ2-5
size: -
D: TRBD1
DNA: TGTGCCAGCAGCTCACAGGGGAATTGGGTCGGGGAGACCCAGTACTTC
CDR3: CASSSQGNWVGETQYF

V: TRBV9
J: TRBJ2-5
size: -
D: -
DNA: TGTGCCAGCAGCCCACTCCTAGCGAGTCAAGAGACCCAGTACTTC
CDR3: CASSPLLASQETQYF

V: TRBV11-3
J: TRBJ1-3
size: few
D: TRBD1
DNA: TGTGCCAGCAGCTCGACGACAGGGCCTGGAAACACCATATATTTT
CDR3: CASSSTTGPGNTIYF

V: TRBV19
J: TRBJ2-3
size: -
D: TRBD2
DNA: TGTGCCAGTAGTCCCCTAGCGGGAGCTAGCACAGATACGCAGTATTTT
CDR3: CASSPLAGASTDTQYF

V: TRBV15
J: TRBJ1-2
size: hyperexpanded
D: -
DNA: TGTGCCACCAGCAGAGAGGGCCTAGACCATGGCTACACCTTC
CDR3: CATSREGLDHGYTF

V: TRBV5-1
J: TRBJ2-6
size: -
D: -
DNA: TGCGCCAGCAGCTTGGATGTCTCTGGGGCCAACGTCCTGACTTTC
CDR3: CASSLDVSGANVLTF